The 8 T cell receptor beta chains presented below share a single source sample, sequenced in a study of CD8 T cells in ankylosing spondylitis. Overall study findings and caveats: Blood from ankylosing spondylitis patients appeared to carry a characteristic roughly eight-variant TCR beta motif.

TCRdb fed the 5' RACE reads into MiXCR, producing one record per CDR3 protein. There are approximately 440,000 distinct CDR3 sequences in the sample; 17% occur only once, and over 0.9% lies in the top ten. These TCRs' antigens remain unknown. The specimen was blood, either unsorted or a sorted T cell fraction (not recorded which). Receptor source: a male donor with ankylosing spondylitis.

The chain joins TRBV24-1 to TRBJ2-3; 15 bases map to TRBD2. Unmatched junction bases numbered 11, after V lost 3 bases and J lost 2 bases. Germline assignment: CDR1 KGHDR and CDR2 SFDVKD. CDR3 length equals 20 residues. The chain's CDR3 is CATSDRGLAGGRLDTDTQYF. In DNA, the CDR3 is TGTGCCACCAGTGATAGGGGACTAGCGGGAGGAAGATTAGACACAGATACGCAGTATTTT.

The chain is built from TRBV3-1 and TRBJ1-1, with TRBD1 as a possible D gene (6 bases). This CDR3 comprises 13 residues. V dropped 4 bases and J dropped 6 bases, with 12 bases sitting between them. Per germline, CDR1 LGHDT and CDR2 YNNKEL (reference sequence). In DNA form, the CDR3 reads TGTGCCAGCAGCCTCAACAGGGCGGCTGAAGCTTTCTTT. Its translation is CASSLNRAAEAFF.

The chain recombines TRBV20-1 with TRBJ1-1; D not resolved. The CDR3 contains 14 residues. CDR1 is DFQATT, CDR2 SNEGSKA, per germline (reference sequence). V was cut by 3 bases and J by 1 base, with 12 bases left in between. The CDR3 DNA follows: TGCAGTGCTAGGGACCGTCTTTCGAACACTGAAGCTTTCTTT. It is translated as CSARDRLSNTEAFF.

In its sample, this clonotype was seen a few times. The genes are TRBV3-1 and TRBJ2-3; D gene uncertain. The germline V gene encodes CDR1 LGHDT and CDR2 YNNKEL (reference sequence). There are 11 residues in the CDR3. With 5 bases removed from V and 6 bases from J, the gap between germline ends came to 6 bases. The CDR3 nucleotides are TGTGCCAGCAGCTCCCCGGATACGCAGTATTTT. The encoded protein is CASSSPDTQYF.

The CDR3 DNA reads as TGTGCCACCAGTGACCACGTTCTGGATACGCAGTATTTT. This encodes CATSDHVLDTQYF. The chain couples TRBV24-1 to TRBJ2-3; D unresolved. Per germline, CDR1 KGHDR and CDR2 SFDVKD. The CDR3 sequence is 13 residues long. Trimming left V 4 bases short and J 6 bases short, with 10 bases between.

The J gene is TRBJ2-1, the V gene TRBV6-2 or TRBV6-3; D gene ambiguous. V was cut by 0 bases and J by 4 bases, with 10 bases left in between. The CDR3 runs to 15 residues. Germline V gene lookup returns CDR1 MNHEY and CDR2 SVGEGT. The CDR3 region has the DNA TGTGCCAGCAGTTACTCGACCCTAGTGTACAATGAGCAGTTCTTC. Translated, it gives CASSYSTLVYNEQFF.

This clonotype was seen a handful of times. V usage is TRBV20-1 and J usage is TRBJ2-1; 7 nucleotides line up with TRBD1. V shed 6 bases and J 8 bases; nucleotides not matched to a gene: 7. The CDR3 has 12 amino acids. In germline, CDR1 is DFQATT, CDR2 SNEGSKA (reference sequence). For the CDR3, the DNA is TGCAGTGCACCAACAGGGGCCCATGAGCAGTTCTTC. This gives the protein CSAPTGAHEQFF.

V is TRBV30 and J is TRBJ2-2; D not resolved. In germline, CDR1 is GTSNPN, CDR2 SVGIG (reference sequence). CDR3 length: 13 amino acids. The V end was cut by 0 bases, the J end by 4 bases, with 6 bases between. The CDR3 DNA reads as TGTGCCTGGAGTGTACGGTTCACCGGGGAGCTGTTTTTT. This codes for CAWSVRFTGELFF.